Listed below are T cell receptor beta chains from one sample, sequenced in a study of T cells after posttransplantation cyclophosphamide. Sequencing was performed with immunoSEQ multiplex PCR; in TCRdb, only in-frame clones are kept and a portion is missing. The repertoire yields 17,000 or so clones, none seen only once; the top ten contain about 0.54%. Sequencing was performed on PBMCs, taken after allogeneic stem cell transplant with posttransplant cyclophosphamide. All receptors derive from a female patient aged 25-40 years who received an allogeneic stem cell transplant from a related donor, was CMV-positive, and had no GVHD. The graft donor may be the source of some T cells. Each CDR3 is given with its conserved first and last residue. The D gene is left open where the match is weak. Clone size, where shown, is once, few, many, or a class for clones that have expanded.

TRBD1	TRBJ2-7	many	TRBV11-1	CASSRLEDREPYEQYF	TGTGCCAGCAGCCGGTTGGAGGACAGGGAACCCTACGAGCAGTACTTC
.	TRBJ1-1	.	TRBV15	CATSRDGALRFSEAFF	TGTGCCACCAGCAGAGATGGAGCCCTAAGATTTTCTGAAGCTTTCTTT
TRBD2	TRBJ2-3	many	TRBV2	CASSGGASGSWNTQYF	TGTGCCAGCAGCGGAGGCGCTAGCGGGAGTTGGAATACGCAGTATTTT
.	TRBJ1-4	many	TRBV14	CASSQVGGTNEKLFF	TGTGCCAGCAGCCAAGTCGGGGGGACTAATGAAAAACTGTTTTTT
.	TRBJ1-5	many	TRBV6-1	CASSEYRPSNQPQHF	TGTGCCAGCAGTGAATACAGGCCAAGCAATCAGCCCCAGCATTTT
TRBD2	TRBJ2-3	many	TRBV27	CASRRLAGGLTDTQYF	TGTGCCAGCAGAAGACTAGCGGGAGGGTTGACAGATACGCAGTATTTT
TRBD1	TRBJ1-4	many	TRBV7-9	CASSLNMGGQGTEKLFF	TGTGCCAGCAGCTTAAATATGGGAGGACAGGGGACTGAAAAACTGTTTTTT
TRBD1	TRBJ1-1	many	TRBV29-1	CSVVRTGVFTEAFF	TGCAGCGTTGTAAGGACAGGGGTGTTCACTGAAGCTTTCTTT
TRBD1	TRBJ2-7	many	TRBV28	CASSLWGQGKGYEQYF	TGTGCCAGCAGTTTATGGGGACAGGGGAAAGGCTACGAGCAGTACTTC
TRBD1	TRBJ1-1	many	TRBV6-1	CASSELRGGGTEAFF	TGTGCCAGCAGTGAACTTAGAGGGGGCGGCACTGAAGCTTTCTTT
.	TRBJ2-1	many	TRBV6-4	CASSEGGNEQFF	TGTGCCAGCAGTGAAGGAGGCAATGAGCAGTTCTTC
.	TRBJ2-7	many	TRBV10-3	CAIRATGPSYEQYF	TGTGCCATCAGAGCCACAGGGCCTTCCTACGAGCAGTACTTC
.	TRBJ2-1	many	TRBV27	CASSSFFYSAGSYNEQFF	TGTGCCAGCAGTTCTTTCTTTTATAGCGCCGGCTCCTACAATGAGCAGTTCTTC
.	TRBJ2-5	many	TRBV28	CASTFRVLKETQYF	TGTGCCAGCACCTTTCGGGTCCTGAAAGAGACCCAGTACTTC
.	TRBJ2-2	many	TRBV19	CASTSDLSNTGELFF	TGTGCCAGTACCAGTGACTTGTCGAACACCGGGGAGCTGTTTTTT
TRBD2	TRBJ2-2	many	TRBV30	CAWRASGAPNTGELFF	TGTGCCTGGAGGGCTAGCGGGGCCCCGAACACCGGGGAGCTGTTTTTT
TRBD2	TRBJ2-3	many	TRBV6-6	CASRGLATADTQYF	TGTGCCAGCCGGGGACTAGCGACGGCAGATACGCAGTATTTT
.	TRBJ1-3	many	TRBV7-2	CASSWLGNTIYF	TGTGCCAGCAGTTGGCTTGGAAACACCATATATTTT
TRBD1	TRBJ2-7	many	TRBV29-1	CSVPSGQGSEQYF	TGCAGCGTACCATCAGGACAGGGCTCCGAGCAGTACTTC
TRBD2	TRBJ2-3	many	TRBV28	CASSITSGSADTQYF	TGTGCCAGCAGCATTACTAGCGGGAGCGCAGATACGCAGTATTTT
TRBD1	TRBJ1-2	many	TRBV4-2	CASSQGDRFNYGYTF	TGTGCCAGCAGCCAAGGGGACAGATTTAACTATGGCTACACCTTC
.	TRBJ1-5	many	TRBV15	CATSRDRRSGGNQPQHF	TGTGCCACCAGCAGAGATCGACGTTCAGGGGGCAATCAGCCCCAGCATTTT
TRBD2	TRBJ2-7	many	TRBV7-2	CASSSTSGPYEQYF	TGTGCCAGCAGCTCGACTAGCGGCCCCTACGAGCAGTACTTC
TRBD1	TRBJ2-2	many	TRBV14	CASSPQGYTGELFF	TGTGCCAGCAGCCCACAGGGGTACACCGGGGAGCTGTTTTTT
TRBD2	TRBJ2-1	many	TRBV7-9	CASSLLGLAGDEQFF	TGTGCCAGCAGCTTGTTAGGACTAGCGGGAGATGAGCAGTTCTTC
TRBD1	TRBJ2-7	many	TRBV27	CASSLTGNYEQYF	TGTGCCAGCAGTTTGACAGGGAACTACGAGCAGTACTTC
TRBD1	TRBJ2-2	many	TRBV7-2	CASSLTAGGSAHTWELFF	TGTGCCAGCAGCTTAACGGCAGGGGGCTCCGCACACACCTGGGAGCTGTTTTTT
.	TRBJ1-1	medium-sized	TRBV7-3	CASGETGRTEAFF	TGTGCCAGCGGAGAGACGGGGAGAACTGAAGCTTTCTTT
.	TRBJ1-5	many	TRBV19	CASSIWGLNQPQHF	TGTGCCAGTAGTATTTGGGGCTTGAATCAGCCCCAGCATTTT
TRBD2	TRBJ2-1	many	TRBV7-2	CASSLTSGAYNEQFF	TGTGCCAGCAGCCTAACTAGCGGGGCCTACAATGAGCAGTTCTTC
.	TRBJ2-2	many	TRBV30	CAREREQGGELFF	TGTGCCAGGGAGCGGGAACAGGGCGGGGAGCTGTTTTTT
.	TRBJ1-2	many	TRBV9	CASSATGNLGYGYTF	TGTGCCAGCAGCGCCACAGGGAACTTGGGATATGGCTACACCTTC
.	TRBJ2-7	many	TRBV28	CASSPFRGRYEQYF	TGTGCCAGCAGTCCCTTTCGGGGTCGGTACGAGCAGTACTTC
.	TRBJ2-5	many	TRBV6-5	CASSPPSAQETQYF	TGTGCCAGCAGTCCCCCTAGCGCCCAAGAGACCCAGTACTTC
TRBD2	TRBJ2-7	many	TRBV4-1	CASSQGGGKSPYEQYF	TGCGCCAGCAGCCAAGGGGGGGGGAAAAGTCCCTACGAGCAGTACTTC